One sample yielded the 8 T cell receptor beta chains listed below, sequenced in a study of metastatic and nonmetastatic thyroid tumors. Ahead of thyroid surgery, no patient had received treatment of any kind. MiXCR reprocessed the PCR reads for TCRdb. The sample has approximately 44,000 clones; roughly 31% are singletons. The material sequenced was blood. These receptors all stem from a male donor with papillary thyroid cancer or a benign thyroid nodule (not recorded which). Some clones in this sample may be carry-over from other donors' samples.

The V gene is TRBV7-8, the J gene TRBJ1-5, with a possible D match to TRBD1 (5 bases). The germline V gene encodes CDR1 SGHVS and CDR2 FQNEAQ. V lost 4 bases to trimming and J lost 6 bases, with 25 bases between them. The CDR3 spans 18 residues. The CDR3 region is CASSSPPGRVLRGQPQHF. The CDR3 bases are TGTGCCAGCAGCTCCCCCCCGGGACGGGTCCTTAGGGGTCAGCCCCAGCATTTT.

This clone was detected a few times. The chain joins TRBV19 to TRBJ2-1; perhaps D is TRBD1 or TRBD2 (5 bases each). Trimming removed 3 bases from V and 3 bases from J, with 12 bases in between. This CDR3 spans 15 amino acids. Per the germline V gene, CDR1 is LNHDA and CDR2 is SQIVND (reference sequence). Here the CDR3 DNA reads TGTGCCAGTAGTATGGGGCGAGGGAGCTACAATGAGCAGTTCTTC. This translates into CASSMGRGSYNEQFF.

In this sample, this clone turned up many times. The rearrangement uses TRBV20-1 and TRBJ2-3; D may be TRBD2 (5 bases). This CDR3 is built from 13 residues. Germline assignment: CDR1 DFQATT and CDR2 SNEGSKA (reference sequence). V dropped 6 bases and J dropped 6 bases, with 16 bases sitting between them. This CDR3 is CSAPAHREDTQYF. CDR3 nucleotide sequence: TGCAGTGCCCCGGCCCATAGGGAGGATACGCAGTATTTT.

This clone has ten or more counts. This could be a read error, since a much larger clone is one nucleotide away. This CDR3 is also generated by other DNA sequences in the sample. The CDR3 protein is CATSSPGDSRSNYGYTF. CDR3 coding DNA: TGTGCCACCAGTTCACCGGGTGACAGCCGTTCTAACTATGGCTACACCTTC. This chain connects TRBV24-1 to TRBJ1-2; D is possibly TRBD1 (5 bases). The CDR3 sequence is 17 residues long. CDR1 and CDR2 (germline): KGHDR, SFDVKD. Trimming pared 6 bases from V and 0 bases from J, leaving 19 bases between.

This chain's CDR3 is CASSQQRRGGGGTEAFF. CDR3 nucleotide sequence: TGTGCCAGCAGTCAACAAAGGAGAGGGGGTGGTGGCACTGAAGCTTTCTTT. This sequence joins TRBV6-1 and TRBJ1-1, with D tentatively TRBD1 (6 bases). Germline V lookup: CDR1 MNHNS, CDR2 SASEGT. The V gene lost 5 bases and the J gene lost 4 bases, with 23 bases spanning the gap. The CDR3 runs to 17 residues.

This clone was observed at least ten times. The V and J genes are TRBV6-1 and TRBJ1-1; a weak D match, TRBD1 (6 bases). V lost 5 bases, J lost 1 base, and 11 bases lay in between. The germline V gene has CDR1 MNHNS and CDR2 SASEGT. The CDR3 runs 14 residues. The CDR3 nucleotides read TGTGCCAGCAGTCCGGTAGGGGGGAACACTGAAGCTTTCTTT. This gives the protein CASSPVGGNTEAFF.

This chain joins TRBV11-1 and TRBJ2-7; 10 bases line up with TRBD2. Germline lookup yields CDR1 SGHAT and CDR2 FQDESV (reference sequence). V gave up 0 bases and J gave up 2 bases; unmatched junction bases: 7. The CDR3 spans 17 residues. CDR3 loop: CASSLAVLLAGTYEQYF. The CDR3 DNA reads as TGTGCCAGCAGCTTAGCAGTCCTACTAGCGGGGACCTACGAGCAGTACTTC.

This clone is medium-sized within its sample. The chain recombines TRBV20-1 with TRBJ1-2; D is unclear. V shed 0 bases and J shed 6 bases, with 14 bases lying between them. CDR3 length equals 14 residues. Germline V gene data show CDR1 as DFQATT and CDR2 as SNEGSKA (reference sequence). This CDR3 reads CSAREGTDIDGYTF. The CDR3 DNA is TGCAGTGCTAGAGAGGGTACAGATATAGATGGCTACACCTTC.